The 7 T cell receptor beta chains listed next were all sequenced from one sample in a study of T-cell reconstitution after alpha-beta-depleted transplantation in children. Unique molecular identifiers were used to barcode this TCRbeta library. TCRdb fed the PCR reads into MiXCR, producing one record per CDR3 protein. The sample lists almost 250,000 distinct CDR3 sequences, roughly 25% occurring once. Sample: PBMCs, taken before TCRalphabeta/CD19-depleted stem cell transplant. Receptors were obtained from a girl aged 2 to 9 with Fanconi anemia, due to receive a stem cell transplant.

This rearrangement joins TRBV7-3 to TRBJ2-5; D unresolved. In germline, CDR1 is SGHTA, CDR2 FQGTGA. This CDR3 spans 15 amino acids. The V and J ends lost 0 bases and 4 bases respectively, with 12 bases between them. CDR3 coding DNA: TGTGCCAGCAGCTTAACGGTTGGGGTGGGAGAGACCCAGTACTTC. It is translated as CASSLTVGVGETQYF.

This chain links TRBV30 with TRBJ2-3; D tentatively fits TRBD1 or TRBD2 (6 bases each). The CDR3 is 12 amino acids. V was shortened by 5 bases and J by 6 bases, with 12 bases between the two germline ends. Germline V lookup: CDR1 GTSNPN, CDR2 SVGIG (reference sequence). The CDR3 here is CAWSEGGDTQYF. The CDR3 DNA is TGTGCCTGGTCGGAGGGGGGTGATACGCAGTATTTT.

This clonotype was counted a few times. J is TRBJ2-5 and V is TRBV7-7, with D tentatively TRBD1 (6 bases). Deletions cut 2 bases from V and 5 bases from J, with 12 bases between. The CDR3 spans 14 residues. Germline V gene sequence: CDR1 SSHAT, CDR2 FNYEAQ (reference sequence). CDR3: CASSLIGGGETQYF. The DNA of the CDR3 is TGTGCCAGCAGCTTAATTGGGGGCGGGGAGACCCAGTACTTC.

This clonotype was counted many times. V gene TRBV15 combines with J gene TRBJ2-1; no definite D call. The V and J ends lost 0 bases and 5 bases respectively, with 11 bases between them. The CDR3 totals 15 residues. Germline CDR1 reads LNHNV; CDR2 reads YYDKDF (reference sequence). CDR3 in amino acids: CATSRDRTRNNEQFF. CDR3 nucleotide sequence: TGTGCCACCAGCAGAGATCGGACCCGAAACAATGAGCAGTTCTTC.

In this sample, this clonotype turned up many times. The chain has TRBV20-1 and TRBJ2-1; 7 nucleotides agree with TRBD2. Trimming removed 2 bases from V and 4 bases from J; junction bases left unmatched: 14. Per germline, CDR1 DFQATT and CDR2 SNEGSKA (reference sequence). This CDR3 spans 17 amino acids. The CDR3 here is CSARYQLSGKTYNEQFF. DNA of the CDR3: TGCAGTGCTAGATATCAATTAAGCGGGAAAACTTACAATGAGCAGTTCTTC.

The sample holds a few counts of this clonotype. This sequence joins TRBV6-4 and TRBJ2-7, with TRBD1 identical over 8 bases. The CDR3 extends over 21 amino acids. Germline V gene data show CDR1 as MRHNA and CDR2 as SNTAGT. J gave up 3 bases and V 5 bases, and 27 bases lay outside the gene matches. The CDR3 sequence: CASSRHSTGMAWTGLFYEQYF. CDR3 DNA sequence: TGTGCCAGCAGTCGCCATTCGACAGGGATGGCATGGACAGGGCTGTTCTACGAGCAGTACTTC.

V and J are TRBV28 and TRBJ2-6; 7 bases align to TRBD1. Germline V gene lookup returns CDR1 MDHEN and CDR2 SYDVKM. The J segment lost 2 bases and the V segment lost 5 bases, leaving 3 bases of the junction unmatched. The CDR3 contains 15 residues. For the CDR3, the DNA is TGTGCCAGCAGTCCCGGACAGGCTGGGGCCAACGTCCTGACTTTC. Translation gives CASSPGQAGANVLTF. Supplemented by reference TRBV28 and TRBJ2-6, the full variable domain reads DVKVTQSSRYLVKRTGEKVFLECVQDMDHENMFWYRQDPGLGLRLIYFSYDVKMKEKGDIPEGYSVSREKKERFSLILESASTNQTSMYLCASSPGQAGANVLTFGAGSRLTVL.